These 16 T cell receptor beta chains share one sample of origin, sequenced in a study of graft-versus-host responses after intestinal transplantation. The protocol was immunoSEQ multiplex PCR, while the TCRdb copy is restricted to in-frame clones and leaves out a portion. The repertoire has 65,000 to 90,000 clones, about nine tenths of them found once; the top ten carry roughly 0.44%. These receptors lack a known antigen. Specimen: unstimulated CD8+ T cells sorted from spleen or lymph node cells, collected before transplant. These receptors originate from a human donor who was the organ donor for an intestinal transplant.

This rearrangement joins TRBV6-1 to TRBJ2-6; D is uncertain. This CDR3 region has 12 residues. Trimming cost V 8 bases and J 1 base, with 3 bases left between them. Germline V gene sequence: CDR1 MNHNS, CDR2 SASEGT. The CDR3 DNA follows: TGTGCCAGCGAGTCTGGGGCCAACGTCCTGACTTTC. Protein: CASESGANVLTF.

In its sample, this clone was seen once. The J gene is TRBJ2-5, the V gene TRBV5-1, with TRBD1 as a possible D gene (6 bases). The length of the CDR3 is 17 residues. CDR1 SGHRS and CDR2 YFSETQ come from the germline V gene. V was cut by 4 bases and J by 5 bases, with 24 bases left in between. The CDR3, as DNA: TGCGCCAGCAGCGGAAGCCGGGACACCGCACTCCGGGAGACCCAGTACTTC. Translation: CASSGSRDTALRETQYF.

The rearrangement joins TRBV27 to TRBJ1-5; D gene unclear. The CDR3 extends over 13 amino acids. V was shortened by 0 bases and J by 7 bases, with 7 bases between the two germline ends. The V gene's germline CDR1 is MNHEY and CDR2 SMNVEV (reference sequence). In DNA form, the CDR3 reads TGTGCCAGCAGTTTATCGAAAGCGCAGCCCCAGCATTTT. Protein product: CASSLSKAQPQHF.

This clone is a singleton in its sample. This chain connects TRBV9 to TRBJ2-3; the D gene is possibly TRBD1 (6 bases). From germline, CDR1 is SGDLS and CDR2 YYNGEE. Trimming left V 4 bases short and J 0 bases short, with 27 bases between. The CDR3 is 20 amino acids. The CDR3: CASSRMDMVRGPWSTDTQYF. In nucleotides, the CDR3 is TGTGCCAGCAGCCGTATGGACATGGTCAGGGGCCCGTGGAGCACAGATACGCAGTATTTT.

Of note for this clone: The sample carries other DNA sequences with the same CDR3. The J gene is TRBJ1-1, the V gene TRBV4-1; no clear D gene. This CDR3 region has 14 residues. V dropped 2 bases and J dropped 0 bases, with 7 bases sitting between them. Germline CDR1 is MGHRA and CDR2 is YSYEKL. DNA of the CDR3: TGCGCCAGCAGCCAACCGACACTGAACACTGAAGCTTTCTTT. It specifies CASSQPTLNTEAFF.

The CDR3 region is CASSVTLVGSEQFF. The DNA for the CDR3 is TGTGCCAGCAGCGTAACACTAGTAGGGAGTGAGCAGTTCTTC. The chain employs TRBV9 and TRBJ2-1; TRBD2 might be the D (5 bases). CDR1 is SGDLS, CDR2 YYNGEE, per germline. The CDR3 has 14 amino acids. The V gene lost 1 base and the J gene lost 9 bases, with 14 bases spanning the gap.

V gene TRBV6-5 combines with J gene TRBJ2-3; 12 bases match TRBD2. The V gene's germline CDR1 is MNHEY and CDR2 SVGAGI. V gave up 2 bases and J gave up 3 bases; unmatched junction bases: 3. This CDR3 comprises 16 residues. The CDR3 sequence is CASSYLAGGSTDTQYF. The CDR3 DNA reads TGTGCCAGCAGTTACCTAGCGGGGGGGTCGACAGATACGCAGTATTTT.

The gene calls are TRBV5-4 and TRBJ2-7; TRBD1 matches at 9 bases. Looked up from germline, CDR1 is SGHNT and CDR2 is YYREEE (reference sequence). This CDR3 comprises 15 residues. The V and J ends lost 4 bases and 3 bases, in that order; junction bases with no gene match: 8. The CDR3 region is CASSPNRDRVYEQYF. The CDR3 DNA reads TGTGCCAGCAGCCCCAACCGGGACAGGGTCTACGAGCAGTACTTC.

The V call is TRBV27, the J call TRBJ1-4; 8 bases map to TRBD1. There are 15 residues in the CDR3. J gave up 7 bases and V 1 base, and 5 bases lay outside the gene matches. Germline V gives CDR1 MNHEY, CDR2 SMNVEV (reference sequence). CDR3 in DNA: TGTGCCAGCAGTTTATACGCAGGGGGCCTTGAAAAACTGTTTTTT. This codes for CASSLYAGGLEKLFF.

The chain employs TRBV19 and TRBJ1-5; D gene ambiguous. Germline V gene sequence: CDR1 LNHDA, CDR2 SQIVND (reference sequence). The CDR3 runs to 14 residues. Trimming removed 3 bases from V and 4 bases from J, with 10 bases in between. The CDR3 nucleotides are TGTGCCAGTAGTATGTACGACAAAAATCAGCCCCAGCATTTT. Translating it yields CASSMYDKNQPQHF.

The chain employs TRBV5-6 and TRBJ1-4; TRBD1 agrees at 9 bases. Germline CDR1 SGHDT, CDR2 YYEEEE. The CDR3 has 14 amino acids. V trimming: 4 bases; J trimming: 7 bases; junction bases outside the gene matches: 5. For the CDR3, the DNA is TGTGCCAGCAGCCCCGGGACAGGGATTGAAAAACTGTTTTTT. It codes for CASSPGTGIEKLFF.

The genes are TRBV19 and TRBJ2-1; no clear D. Germline assignment: CDR1 LNHDA and CDR2 SQIVND (reference sequence). V lost 3 bases and J lost 4, with 13 bases in between. The CDR3 contains 15 residues. CDR3 residues: CASSITQNLYNEQFF. CDR3 sequence (DNA): TGTGCCAGTAGTATTACACAGAACCTATACAATGAGCAGTTCTTC.

V usage is TRBV6-5 and J usage is TRBJ2-5, with unresolved D. The DNA matches TRBJ2-7 better at its end, which makes the J call doubtful. The CDR3 spans 11 residues. Germline V gives CDR1 MNHEY, CDR2 SVGAGI. CDR3 nucleotide sequence: TGTGCCAGCAGTTACAATTACGAGCAGTACTTC. Protein sequence: CASSYNYEQYF.

This chain uses TRBV11-2 with TRBJ2-7, with a possible D match to TRBD2 (6 bases). The CDR3 extends over 19 amino acids. V lost 7 bases, J lost 4 bases, and 32 bases lay in between. Germline V gene data show CDR1 as SGHAT and CDR2 as FQNNGV. The CDR3 protein is CASTPRGRDGRNPPYEQYF. CDR3 in DNA: TGTGCCAGCACCCCAAGGGGCAGGGACGGGAGAAACCCCCCTTACGAGCAGTACTTC.

The chain combines TRBV9 with TRBJ2-3; TRBD2 aligns across 13 bases. Germline V gene lookup returns CDR1 SGDLS and CDR2 YYNGEE. The CDR3 is made up of 16 amino acids. V dropped 4 bases and J dropped 2; count of bases not matched to a gene: 4. The CDR3 protein is CASSTGTSGDTDTQYF. CDR3 sequence (DNA): TGTGCCAGCAGCACCGGGACTAGCGGGGACACAGATACGCAGTATTTT. The whole variable domain, filled in from reference TRBV9 and TRBJ2-3, reads DSGVTQTPKHLITATGQRVTLRCSPRSGDLSVYWYQQSLDQGLQFLIQYYNGEERAKGNILERFSAQQFPDLHSELNLSSLELGDSALYFCASSTGTSGDTDTQYFGPGTRLTVL.

This clone showed up just a few times. J is TRBJ1-5 and V is TRBV6-5; D is possibly TRBD1 (6 bases). Per germline, CDR1 MNHEY and CDR2 SVGAGI. V lost 2 bases to trimming and J lost 3 bases, with 11 bases between them. The CDR3 is 15 amino acids. DNA for the CDR3: TGTGCCAGCAGTTACGGGGCAGGGGCCAATCAGCCCCAGCATTTT. Encoded protein: CASSYGAGANQPQHF.